The clone carrying this TCR beta chain was picked up a small number of times. This specimen comes from a study of shared clonotypes between healthy human individuals. The study enrolled healthy HIV-negative adults without recent acute infections or vaccinations as donors. Sequencing was performed with immunoSEQ multiplex PCR; in TCRdb, only in-frame clones are kept and a portion is missing. The table has some 1 million clones, under 80% seen once. The germline CDR1 and CDR2 sequences are SNHLY and FYNNEI. Between the trimmed V and J ends, which lost 6 bases and 1 base, there was a span of 9 bases. The CDR3 has 13 amino acids.

Sequencing input: memory CD4+ T cells sorted from blood. The subset: CD45RA-negative fraction. This clonotype was obtained from a man aged 18 to 29 in good health. This chain connects TRBV2 to TRBJ1-1; D not resolved. CDR3 protein: CASRKDWNTEAFF. The CDR3 DNA follows: TGTGCCAGCAGGAAGGACTGGAACACTGAAGCTTTCTTT. The full variable domain, completed using reference TRBV2 and TRBJ1-1, is EPEVTQTPSHQVTQMGQEVILRCVPISNHLYFYWYRQILGQKVEFLVSFYNNEISEKSEIFDDQFSVERPDGSNFTLKIRSTKLEDSAMYFCASRKDWNTEAFFGQGTRLTVV.